Following are 30 T cell receptor beta chains from one sample sequenced in a study of cytomegalovirus exposure and HLA in healthy donors. Primers: 60 Vbeta forward and 13 Jbeta reverse. Assay: immunoSEQ multiplex PCR; the TCRdb copy retains only in-frame clones and omits some. This sample carries some 130,000 clones, about 82% of them seen once, and the ten largest clones take 1.8%. The sequenced sample consisted of PBMCs. The receptors were gathered from a female donor in good health and CMV-seropositive.

This sequence joins TRBV7-6 and TRBJ1-1; 10 bases map to TRBD1. The trim removed 1 base at V and 4 bases at J, leaving 0 bases unmatched. The CDR3 is 14 residues long. Germline CDR1 SGHVS, CDR2 FNYEAQ. The CDR3 DNA reads TGTGCCAGCAGCTTAGGACAGGGGGCCACTGAAGCTTTCTTT. This codes for CASSLGQGATEAFF. The full variable domain, its missing parts supplied by reference TRBV7-6 and TRBJ1-1, is GAGVSQSPRYKVTKRGQDVALRCDPISGHVSLYWYRQALGQGPEFLTYFNYEAQQDKSGLPNDRFSAERPEGSISTLTIQRTEQRDSAMYRCASSLGQGATEAFFGQGTRLTVV.

The rearrangement uses TRBV15 and TRBJ2-5; tentative D call: TRBD2 (7 bases). Germline V gene lookup returns CDR1 LNHNV and CDR2 YYDKDF (reference sequence). The CDR3 sequence is 15 residues long. Trimming removed 0 bases from V and 5 bases from J, with 13 bases in between. The CDR3 nucleotides are TGTGCCACCAGCAGAGATCGGGGGGCGGGGGAGACCCAGTACTTC. This codes for CATSRDRGAGETQYF. Variable domain in full (rest from reference TRBV15 and TRBJ2-5): DAMVIQNPRYQVTQFGKPVTLSCSQTLNHNVMYWYQQKSSQAPKLLFHYYDKDFNNEADTPDNFQSRRPNTSFCFLDIRSPGLGDTAMYLCATSRDRGAGETQYFGPGTRLLVL.

The V call is TRBV5-1, the J call TRBJ2-3; TRBD1 aligns across 7 bases. V was pared by 6 bases and J by 3 bases, with 7 bases of the junction left unmatched. Germline lookup yields CDR1 SGHRS and CDR2 YFSETQ. CDR3 size: 14 residues. The DNA of the CDR3 is TGCGCCAGCAATCTAGGGGGCGGGACAGATACGCAGTATTTT. Protein sequence: CASNLGGGTDTQYF.

J is TRBJ2-1 and V is TRBV27, with 9 bases fitting TRBD1. The CDR3 length is 11 residues. Germline CDR1 reads MNHEY; CDR2 reads SMNVEV (reference sequence). J was trimmed by 8 bases and V by 10 bases; bases with no gene match: 3. CDR3 DNA sequence: TGTGCCACCGGGGACAGGGATGAGCAGTTCTTC. Residues: CATGDRDEQFF.

The chain carries TRBV2 and TRBJ2-1; 9 positions match TRBD1. The length of the CDR3 is 17 residues. The V and J ends lost 0 bases and 6 bases, in that order; junction bases with no gene match: 9. Germline values: CDR1 SNHLY, CDR2 FYNNEI. The CDR3 DNA reads TGTGCCAGCAGTGAAGCTTGGGACAGGGAGTTGGTCAATGAGCAGTTCTTC. Protein: CASSEAWDRELVNEQFF.

The chain employs TRBV29-1 and TRBJ2-1; D possibly corresponds to TRBD1 (6 bases). This CDR3 is built from 16 residues. The germline V gene has CDR1 SQVTM and CDR2 ANQGSEA. V dropped 0 bases and J dropped 1 base, with 13 bases sitting between them. CDR3 bases: TGCAGCGTTGAAGATCGGGCAGGGACATCCTACAATGAGCAGTTCTTC. Amino acid sequence: CSVEDRAGTSYNEQFF.

The rearrangement uses TRBV6-1 and TRBJ1-2; no firm D call. This CDR3 comprises 12 residues. Trimming cost V 6 bases and J 7 bases, with 12 bases left between them. Germline V gives CDR1 MNHNS, CDR2 SASEGT. The CDR3 here is CASRTPYGGYTF. The CDR3 nucleotides are TGTGCCAGCAGGACACCCTACGGTGGCTACACCTTC.

V usage is TRBV6-5 and J usage is TRBJ2-5; D is undetermined. CDR1 is MNHEY and CDR2 is SVGAGI in the germline V gene. The length of the CDR3 is 16 residues. V lost 0 bases and J 3 bases, leaving 14 bases between the germline ends. The chain's CDR3 is CASSYSKSWQKETQYF. The CDR3 nucleotides read TGTGCCAGCAGTTACTCGAAGTCCTGGCAGAAAGAGACCCAGTACTTC.

The CDR3 region has the DNA TGCGCCAGCAGGGAAGAATCAGGGCTAGCGGGAGTTTCACTAGCCAAAAACATTCAGTACTTC. Its translation: CASREESGLAGVSLAKNIQYF. The V and J genes are TRBV5-1 and TRBJ2-4, with 10 bases fitting TRBD2. V gave up 5 bases and J gave up 0 bases; unmatched junction bases: 20. The germline CDR1 and CDR2 sequences are SGHRS and YFSETQ. CDR3 length: 21 residues.

The rearrangement uses TRBV5-6 and TRBJ2-5, with TRBD1 identical over 9 bases. Germline V lookup: CDR1 SGHDT, CDR2 YYEEEE. Trimming took 4 bases from V and 1 from J; bases not matched to a gene: 5. This CDR3 is built from 15 residues. CDR3 DNA sequence: TGTGCCAGCAGCGGGACAGGGAATGGCCAAGAGACCCAGTACTTC. Protein sequence: CASSGTGNGQETQYF.

The genes are TRBV7-9 and TRBJ2-7, with 8 nucleotides matching TRBD1. The germline V gene encodes CDR1 SEHNR and CDR2 FQNEAQ (reference sequence). This CDR3 comprises 19 residues. V lost 1 base and J lost 2; bases outside the gene matches: 16. The CDR3 DNA follows: TGTGCCAGCAGCTTAGGGTACTGGACAGGGAGTAAGGATGCCTACGAGCAGTACTTC. It codes for CASSLGYWTGSKDAYEQYF.

Only a few counts were recorded for this clone. V usage is TRBV2 and J usage is TRBJ1-5, with TRBD1 matching over 8 bases. The length of the CDR3 is 19 residues. With 0 bases clipped from V and 3 bases from J, the junction kept 13 bases outside the gene matches. Germline CDR1 reads SNHLY; CDR2 reads FYNNEI. CDR3 nucleotides: TGTGCCAGCAGTGAAGCGCTGTACAGGGGGATTATTAACAATCAGCCCCAGCATTTT. The encoded protein is CASSEALYRGIINNQPQHF.

This rearrangement joins TRBV10-2 to TRBJ2-2; perhaps TRBD2 as D (5 bases). The CDR3 runs 12 residues. CDR1 is WSHSY and CDR2 is SAAADI in the germline V gene. Trimming removed 4 bases from V and 5 bases from J, with 5 bases in between. The CDR3 DNA follows: TGCGCCAGCAGTGGCGGGACCGGGGAGCTGTTTTTT. Residues: CASSGGTGELFF.

This sequence joins TRBV5-1 and TRBJ1-5; no firm D call. The CDR3 covers 13 residues. With 4 bases removed from V and 5 bases from J, the gap between germline ends came to 10 bases. Germline CDR1 is SGHRS and CDR2 is YFSETQ. The CDR3 loop reads CASSPSPDQPQHF. CDR3 nucleotides: TGCGCCAGCAGCCCGTCCCCCGATCAGCCCCAGCATTTT. The whole variable domain, filled in from reference TRBV5-1 and TRBJ1-5, reads KAGVTQTPRYLIKTRGQQVTLSCSPISGHRSVSWYQQTPGQGLQFLFEYFSETQRNKGNFPGRFSGRQFSNSRSEMNVSTLELGDSALYLCASSPSPDQPQHFGDGTRLSIL.

This rearrangement joins TRBV6-1 to TRBJ2-5, with 9 bases matching TRBD1. V dropped 3 bases and J dropped 5; count of bases not matched to a gene: 7. Germline lookup yields CDR1 MNHNS and CDR2 SASEGT. The CDR3 runs 15 residues. The CDR3 loop reads CASSDGTGPGETQYF. The CDR3 DNA reads as TGTGCCAGCAGTGATGGGACAGGGCCGGGGGAGACCCAGTACTTC.

This clone was counted only a few times. The gene calls are TRBV7-6 and TRBJ2-5, with 10 bases matching TRBD1. CDR1 and CDR2 (germline): SGHVS, FNYEAQ. Trimming at V came to 5 bases and at J to 4 bases, leaving 16 bases not matched to a gene. The CDR3 spans 18 residues. The CDR3 DNA is TGTGCCAGCAGCAAATACGACAGGGGGCGGGCTGTTCGAGAGACCCAGTACTTC. Protein sequence: CASSKYDRGRAVRETQYF.

The V gene is TRBV9, the J gene TRBJ2-5; 8 nucleotides match TRBD2. Trimming cost V 0 bases and J 5 bases; bases outside gene matches: 6. The CDR3 sequence is 15 residues long. Germline CDR1 SGDLS, CDR2 YYNGEE. The CDR3 DNA sequence: TGTGCCAGCAGCGTAGCGCGGGGGGTAGGGGAGACCCAGTACTTC. Translating it yields CASSVARGVGETQYF.

This clone came up once. V is TRBV5-1 and J is TRBJ1-2, with D hard to call. The V gene's germline CDR1 is SGHRS and CDR2 YFSETQ. The CDR3 length is 14 residues. V gave up 4 bases and J gave up 4 bases, with 14 bases separating them. The CDR3 loop is CASSPFEASYGYTF. The DNA of the CDR3 is TGCGCCAGCAGCCCGTTTGAGGCTTCCTATGGCTACACCTTC.

The CDR3 DNA reads TGTGCCACCAGCAGGAACGACATAGCGGGAAGGGCAGATACGCAGTATTTT. This translates into CATSRNDIAGRADTQYF. The rearrangement uses TRBV15 and TRBJ2-3; 8 nucleotides agree with TRBD2. The CDR3 runs to 17 residues. V lost 3 bases to trimming and J lost 4 bases; unmatched junction nucleotides: 12. Germline values: CDR1 LNHNV, CDR2 YYDKDF (reference sequence).

This clone has only a few counts. The chain combines TRBV19 with TRBJ1-2; no clear D. Germline assignment: CDR1 LNHDA and CDR2 SQIVND (reference sequence). Trimming took 9 bases from V and 6 from J, leaving 17 bases between them. The CDR3 spans 13 residues. CDR3 coding DNA: TGTGCCAGCGCCTCGAGGGTCGAGGATGGCTACACCTTC. It yields the protein CASASRVEDGYTF.

CDR3 sequence reads: CASSQSEGVEQYF. The CDR3 DNA reads as TGCGCCAGCAGTCAATCGGAAGGGGTCGAGCAGTACTTC. This rearrangement joins TRBV23-1 to TRBJ2-5; maybe TRBD1 (5 bases). Near its end, the DNA agrees better with TRBJ2-7, so the J call may be wrong. TRBV23-1 is classed as an ORF, of uncertain function. The CDR3 consists of 13 residues.

This rearrangement joins TRBV9 to TRBJ2-1, with 7 bases fitting TRBD2. CDR3 length: 15 amino acids. V shed 3 bases and J 5 bases; nucleotides not matched to a gene: 8. Germline-derived CDR1 and CDR2 are SGDLS and YYNGEE. The DNA for the CDR3 is TGTGCCAGCAGCGCAAGCGGGACTTTAAACAATGAGCAGTTCTTC. It yields the protein CASSASGTLNNEQFF.

The chain carries TRBV6-6 and TRBJ2-1, with 16 positions matching TRBD2. The CDR3 covers 15 residues. The germline gives CDR1 MNHNY, CDR2 SVGAGI (reference sequence). J gave up 12 bases and V 5 bases, and 7 bases lay outside the gene matches. The CDR3 bases are TGTGCCAGCAGTGGGACTAGCGGGAGGGGAGGGAGGCAGTTCTTC. This codes for CASSGTSGRGGRQFF.

The chain employs TRBV5-4 and TRBJ2-5, with D possibly TRBD1 on 6 matching bases. CDR3 size: 14 residues. The germline V gene encodes CDR1 SGHNT and CDR2 YYREEE (reference sequence). V was shortened by 2 bases and J by 1 base, with 9 bases between the two germline ends. CDR3 nucleotide sequence: TGTGCCAGCAGCTTAAAGGACAGCCAAGAGACCCAGTACTTC. Translation gives CASSLKDSQETQYF.

The V and J genes are TRBV4-1 and TRBJ2-7, with 12 bases that match TRBD2. This CDR3 region has 15 residues. The V segment lost 4 bases and the J segment 2 bases; nucleotides outside the gene matches: 3. From germline, CDR1 is MGHRA and CDR2 YSYEKL. This CDR3 is CASSLGLAGPYEQYF. The CDR3 nucleotides read TGCGCCAGCAGCCTCGGACTAGCGGGGCCCTACGAGCAGTACTTC.

J is TRBJ2-2 and V is TRBV5-1; D perhaps matches TRBD2 (6 bases). Deletions cut 3 bases from V and 0 bases from J, with 12 bases between. The CDR3 sequence is 16 residues long. CDR1 SGHRS and CDR2 YFSETQ come from the germline V gene. The CDR3 spells CASSSGTLANTGELFF. As DNA, the CDR3 is TGCGCCAGCAGCTCCGGGACTCTCGCGAACACCGGGGAGCTGTTTTTT. Based on the CDR3 plus reference TRBV5-1 and TRBJ2-2, the full variable domain is KAGVTQTPRYLIKTRGQQVTLSCSPISGHRSVSWYQQTPGQGLQFLFEYFSETQRNKGNFPGRFSGRQFSNSRSEMNVSTLELGDSALYLCASSSGTLANTGELFFGEGSRLTVL.

The chain has TRBV5-1 and TRBJ2-7; tentative D call: TRBD1 (6 bases). The V gene lost 2 bases and the J gene lost 0 bases, with 12 bases spanning the gap. The CDR3 length is 15 residues. Per germline, CDR1 SGHRS and CDR2 YFSETQ. The CDR3 region is CASSLQGASSYEQYF. In DNA form, the CDR3 reads TGCGCCAGCAGCTTACAGGGAGCAAGCTCCTACGAGCAGTACTTC.

The rearrangement uses TRBV5-1 and TRBJ2-1; TRBD1 agrees at 9 bases. Germline CDR1 is SGHRS and CDR2 is YFSETQ. The CDR3 has 13 residues. V was clipped by 4 bases and J by 8 bases; unmatched bases: 4. CDR3 DNA: TGCGCCAGCAGCCCGGGACAGGGAGATGAGCAGTTCTTC. Amino acids: CASSPGQGDEQFF. The full variable domain, its missing parts supplied by reference TRBV5-1 and TRBJ2-1, is KAGVTQTPRYLIKTRGQQVTLSCSPISGHRSVSWYQQTPGQGLQFLFEYFSETQRNKGNFPGRFSGRQFSNSRSEMNVSTLELGDSALYLCASSPGQGDEQFFGPGTRLTVL.

The chain is built from TRBV28 and TRBJ2-4, with D possibly TRBD1 on 5 matching bases. The CDR3 runs to 16 residues. The germline V gene has CDR1 MDHEN and CDR2 SYDVKM. The germline V and J ends were trimmed by 2 bases and 0 bases, with 11 bases remaining between them. Here the CDR3 DNA reads TGTGCCAGCAGTTTACAGGGTTTCCTAGCCAAAAACATTCAGTACTTC. It specifies CASSLQGFLAKNIQYF.

V gene TRBV7-8 combines with J gene TRBJ1-1; D not certain. Germline values: CDR1 SGHVS, CDR2 FQNEAQ. The CDR3 runs 14 residues. Trimming removed 1 base from V and 1 base from J, with 7 bases in between. CDR3 sequence: CASSLVLGNTEAFF. The CDR3 bases are TGTGCCAGCAGCTTAGTACTAGGGAACACTGAAGCTTTCTTT.